These 8 T cell receptor beta chains came from one sample sequenced in a study of cytomegalovirus exposure and HLA in healthy donors. The PCR made use of 60 Vbeta and 13 Jbeta primers. The repertoire was sequenced with immunoSEQ multiplex PCR; TCRdb's copy has only in-frame clones and lacks some. Of 100,000 to 150,000 clones in the sample, around 80% were seen once. Sequencing was done on a sample of PBMCs. The receptors derive from a woman between 25 and 40 years old in good health and CMV-seronegative.

This clone showed up just a few times. The CDR3 region is CASSEGLLGYTF. Written as DNA, the CDR3 is TGTGCCAGCAGTGAAGGGCTCCTGGGCTACACCTTC. This chain links TRBV2 with TRBJ1-2; the D is unclear. CDR1 and CDR2 from the germline V gene are SNHLY and FYNNEI. Between the trimmed V and J ends, which lost 1 base and 8 bases, there was a span of 8 bases. The CDR3 is 12 residues long.

The chain links TRBV15 to TRBJ1-1; no definite D call. Trimming pared 2 bases from V and 2 bases from J, leaving 9 bases between. CDR1 LNHNV and CDR2 YYDKDF come from the germline V gene (reference sequence). CDR3 size: 14 residues. CDR3 DNA sequence: TGTGCCACCAGCAGAACAACGGGTAACACTGAAGCTTTCTTT. Its translation: CATSRTTGNTEAFF. The full variable domain, in which reference TRBV15 and TRBJ1-1 provide the parts outside the CDR3, is DAMVIQNPRYQVTQFGKPVTLSCSQTLNHNVMYWYQQKSSQAPKLLFHYYDKDFNNEADTPDNFQSRRPNTSFCFLDIRSPGLGDTAMYLCATSRTTGNTEAFFGQGTRLTVV.

V gene TRBV6-1 combines with J gene TRBJ2-7; D might be TRBD1 (7 bases). Germline values: CDR1 MNHNS, CDR2 SASEGT. The CDR3 totals 14 residues. V lost 7 bases and J lost 3, with 16 bases in between. This chain's CDR3 is CASTLRRGHYEQYF. In DNA form, the CDR3 reads TGTGCCAGCACCCTAAGGAGGGGGCACTACGAGCAGTACTTC.

This rearrangement joins TRBV6-1 to TRBJ2-1; 8 bases align to TRBD2. The CDR3 has 11 amino acids. V was pared by 2 bases and J by 12 bases, with 0 bases of the junction left unmatched. The germline V gene encodes CDR1 MNHNS and CDR2 SASEGT. The CDR3 region is CASSELAGQFF. Written as DNA, the CDR3 is TGTGCCAGCAGTGAACTAGCGGGGCAGTTCTTC.

This rearrangement joins TRBV4-1 to TRBJ2-7; 7 nucleotides align to TRBD1. This CDR3 has 15 amino acids. Germline CDR1 reads MGHRA; CDR2 reads YSYEKL. Unmatched junction bases numbered 10, after V lost 6 bases and J lost 2 bases. As DNA, the CDR3 is TGCGCCAGCAGATCCTTCACAGGGGTGGCCTACGAGCAGTACTTC. Encoded protein: CASRSFTGVAYEQYF.

This clone has just a few counts. The chain links TRBV6-1 to TRBJ1-4; 9 bases agree with TRBD1. The germline V gene encodes CDR1 MNHNS and CDR2 SASEGT. V dropped 6 bases and J dropped 7; count of bases not matched to a gene: 9. The CDR3 runs to 15 residues. The CDR3 protein is CASSDRTGVGEKLFF. DNA of the CDR3: TGTGCCAGCAGCGACCGGACAGGGGTTGGTGAAAAACTGTTTTTT.

The rearrangement uses TRBV30 and TRBJ2-7, with a tentative D call TRBD1 (5 bases). V was trimmed by 5 bases and J by 6 bases, leaving 11 bases between them. The CDR3 extends over 11 amino acids. Germline V lookup: CDR1 GTSNPN, CDR2 SVGIG (reference sequence). The CDR3 spells CAWGSGSEQYF. The CDR3, as DNA: TGTGCCTGGGGGTCAGGGTCCGAGCAGTACTTC.

The V gene is TRBV11-3, the J gene TRBJ2-7, with a weak D call TRBD2 (6 bases). The CDR3 contains 13 residues. Between the trimmed V and J ends, which lost 3 bases and 7 bases, there was a span of 13 bases. The germline CDR1 and CDR2 sequences are SGHNT and YENEEA. CDR3 nucleotides: TGTGCCAGCAGCTTCGGACTCGGGGGAGAGCAGTACTTC. Protein sequence: CASSFGLGGEQYF.